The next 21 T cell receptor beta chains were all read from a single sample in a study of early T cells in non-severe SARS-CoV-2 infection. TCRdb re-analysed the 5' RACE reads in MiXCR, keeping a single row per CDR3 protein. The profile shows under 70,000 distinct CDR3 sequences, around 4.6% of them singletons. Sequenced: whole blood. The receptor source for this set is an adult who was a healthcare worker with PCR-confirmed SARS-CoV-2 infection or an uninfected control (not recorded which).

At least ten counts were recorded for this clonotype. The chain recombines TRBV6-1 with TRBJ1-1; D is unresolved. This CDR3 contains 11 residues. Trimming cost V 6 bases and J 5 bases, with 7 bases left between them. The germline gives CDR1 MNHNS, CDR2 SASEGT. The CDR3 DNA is TGTGCCAGCAGAATGGATACTGAAGCTTTCTTT. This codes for CASRMDTEAFF.

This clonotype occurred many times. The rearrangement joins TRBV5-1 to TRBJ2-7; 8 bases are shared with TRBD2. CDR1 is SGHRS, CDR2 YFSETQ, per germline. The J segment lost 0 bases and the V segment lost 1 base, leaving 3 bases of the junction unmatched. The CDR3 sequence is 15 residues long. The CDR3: CASSLTSGISYEQYF. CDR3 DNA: TGCGCCAGCAGCTTGACTAGCGGTATCTCCTACGAGCAGTACTTC. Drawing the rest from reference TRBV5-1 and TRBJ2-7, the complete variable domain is KAGVTQTPRYLIKTRGQQVTLSCSPISGHRSVSWYQQTPGQGLQFLFEYFSETQRNKGNFPGRFSGRQFSNSRSEMNVSTLELGDSALYLCASSLTSGISYEQYFGPGTRLTVT.

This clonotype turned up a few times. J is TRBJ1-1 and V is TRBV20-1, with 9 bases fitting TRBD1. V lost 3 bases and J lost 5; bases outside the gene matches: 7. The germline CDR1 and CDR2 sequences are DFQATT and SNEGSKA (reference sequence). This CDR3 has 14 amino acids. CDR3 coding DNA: TGCAGTGCTAGTGACGACAGGGGGACAACTGAAGCTTTCTTT. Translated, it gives CSASDDRGTTEAFF.

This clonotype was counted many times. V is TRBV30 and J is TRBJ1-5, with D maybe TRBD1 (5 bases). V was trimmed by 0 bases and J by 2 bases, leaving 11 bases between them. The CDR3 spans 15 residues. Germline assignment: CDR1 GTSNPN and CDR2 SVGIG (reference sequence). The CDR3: CAWSVGDSRNQPQHF. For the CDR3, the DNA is TGTGCCTGGAGTGTAGGAGACAGCCGCAATCAGCCCCAGCATTTT.

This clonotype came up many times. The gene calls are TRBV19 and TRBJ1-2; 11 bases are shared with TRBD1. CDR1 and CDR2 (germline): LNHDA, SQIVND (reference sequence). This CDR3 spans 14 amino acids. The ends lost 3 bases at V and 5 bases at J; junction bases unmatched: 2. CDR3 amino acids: CASSMDRGQYGYTF. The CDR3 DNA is TGTGCCAGTAGTATGGACAGGGGGCAATATGGCTACACCTTC.

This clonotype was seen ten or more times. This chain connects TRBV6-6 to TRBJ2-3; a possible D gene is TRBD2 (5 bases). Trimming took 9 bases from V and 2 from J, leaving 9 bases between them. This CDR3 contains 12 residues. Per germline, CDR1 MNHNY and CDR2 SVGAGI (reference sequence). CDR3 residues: CASAGSTDTQYF. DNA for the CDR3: TGTGCCAGTGCGGGCTCCACAGATACGCAGTATTTT.

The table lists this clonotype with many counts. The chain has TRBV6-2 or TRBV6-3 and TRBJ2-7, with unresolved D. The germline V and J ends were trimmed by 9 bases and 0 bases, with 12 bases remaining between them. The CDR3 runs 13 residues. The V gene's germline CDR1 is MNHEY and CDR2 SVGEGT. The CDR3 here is CASLAQGSYEQYF. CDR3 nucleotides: TGTGCCAGTTTAGCTCAAGGCTCCTACGAGCAGTACTTC.

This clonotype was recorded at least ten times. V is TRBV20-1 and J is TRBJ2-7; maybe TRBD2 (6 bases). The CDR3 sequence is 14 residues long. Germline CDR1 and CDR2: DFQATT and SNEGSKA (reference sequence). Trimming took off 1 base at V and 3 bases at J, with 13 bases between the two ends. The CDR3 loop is CSARVRGTVYEQYF. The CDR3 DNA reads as TGCAGTGCTAGAGTTCGGGGGACCGTCTACGAGCAGTACTTC.

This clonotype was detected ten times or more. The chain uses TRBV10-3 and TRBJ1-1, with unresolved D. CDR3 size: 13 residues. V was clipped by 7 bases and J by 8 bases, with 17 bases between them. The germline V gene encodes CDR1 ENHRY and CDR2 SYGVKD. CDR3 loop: CAIIRAPGQEAFF. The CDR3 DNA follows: TGTGCCATCATCCGGGCCCCGGGCCAAGAAGCTTTCTTT.

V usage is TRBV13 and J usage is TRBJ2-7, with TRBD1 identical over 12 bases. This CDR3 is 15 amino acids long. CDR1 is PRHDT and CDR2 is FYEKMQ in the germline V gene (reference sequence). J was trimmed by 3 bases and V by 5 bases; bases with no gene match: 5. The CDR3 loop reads CASSKGQGAHYEQYF. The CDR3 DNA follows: TGTGCCAGCAGCAAGGGACAGGGGGCACACTACGAGCAGTACTTC.

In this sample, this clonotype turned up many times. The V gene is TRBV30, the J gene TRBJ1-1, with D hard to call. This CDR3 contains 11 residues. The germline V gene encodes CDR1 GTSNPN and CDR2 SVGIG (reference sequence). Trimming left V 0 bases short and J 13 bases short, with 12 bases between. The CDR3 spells CAWSVGGAGFF. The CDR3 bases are TGTGCCTGGAGTGTAGGTGGCGCCGGTTTCTTT.

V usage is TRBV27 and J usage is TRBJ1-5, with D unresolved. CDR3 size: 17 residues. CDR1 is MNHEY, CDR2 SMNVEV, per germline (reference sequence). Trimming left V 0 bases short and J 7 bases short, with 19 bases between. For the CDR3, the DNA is TGTGCCAGCAGTTTATCGTACCGGCTCATACTCGGCCAGCCCCAGCATTTT. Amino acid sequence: CASSLSYRLILGQPQHF.

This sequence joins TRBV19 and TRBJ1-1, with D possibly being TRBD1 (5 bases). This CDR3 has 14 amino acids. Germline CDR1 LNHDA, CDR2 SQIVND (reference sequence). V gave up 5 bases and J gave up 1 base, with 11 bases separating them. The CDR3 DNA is TGTGCCAGTAGTTCCATGGGGCGGAACACTGAAGCTTTCTTT. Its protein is CASSSMGRNTEAFF.

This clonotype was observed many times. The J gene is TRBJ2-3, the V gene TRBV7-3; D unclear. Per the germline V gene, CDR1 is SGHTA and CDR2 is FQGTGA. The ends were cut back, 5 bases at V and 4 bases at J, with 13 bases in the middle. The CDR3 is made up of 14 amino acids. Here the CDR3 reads CASSLRSLADTQYF. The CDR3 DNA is TGTGCCAGCAGCCTACGGTCATTGGCAGATACGCAGTATTTT.

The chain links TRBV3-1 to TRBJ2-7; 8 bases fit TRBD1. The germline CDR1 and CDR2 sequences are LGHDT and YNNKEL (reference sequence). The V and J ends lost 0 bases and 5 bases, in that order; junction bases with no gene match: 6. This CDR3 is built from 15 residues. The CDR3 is CASSQDRTGPHEQYF. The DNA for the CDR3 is TGTGCCAGCAGCCAAGATCGGACAGGGCCCCACGAGCAGTACTTC.

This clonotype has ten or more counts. In DNA form, the CDR3 reads TGCAGTGCTAGAGGATGGACTAGCGGAGCCCAATATCCGAACACCGGGGAGCTGTTTTTT. It specifies CSARGWTSGAQYPNTGELFF. V and J are TRBV20-1 and TRBJ2-2; 10 bases line up with TRBD2. The CDR3 is 20 residues long. From germline, CDR1 is DFQATT and CDR2 SNEGSKA (reference sequence). The ends lost 1 base at V and 0 bases at J; junction bases unmatched: 14.

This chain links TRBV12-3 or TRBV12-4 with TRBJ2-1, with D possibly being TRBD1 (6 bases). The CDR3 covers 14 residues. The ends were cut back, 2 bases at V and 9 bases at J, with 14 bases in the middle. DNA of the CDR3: TGTGCCAGCAGTTTAAGCTTGAGGGGGACTGAGCAGTTCTTC. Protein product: CASSLSLRGTEQFF.

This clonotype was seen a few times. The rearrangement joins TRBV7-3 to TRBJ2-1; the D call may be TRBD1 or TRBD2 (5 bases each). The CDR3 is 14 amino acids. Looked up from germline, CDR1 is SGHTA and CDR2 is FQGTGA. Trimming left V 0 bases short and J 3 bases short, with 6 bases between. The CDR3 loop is CASSLTGVYNEQFF. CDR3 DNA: TGTGCCAGCAGCTTAACGGGGGTCTACAATGAGCAGTTCTTC.

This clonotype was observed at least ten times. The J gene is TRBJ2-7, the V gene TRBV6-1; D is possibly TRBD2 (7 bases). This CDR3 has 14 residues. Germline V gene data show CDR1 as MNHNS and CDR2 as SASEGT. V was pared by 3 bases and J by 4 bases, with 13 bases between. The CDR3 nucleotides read TGTGCCAGCAGTGATGCGGGGGCAGGGTACGAGCAGTACTTC. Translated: CASSDAGAGYEQYF.

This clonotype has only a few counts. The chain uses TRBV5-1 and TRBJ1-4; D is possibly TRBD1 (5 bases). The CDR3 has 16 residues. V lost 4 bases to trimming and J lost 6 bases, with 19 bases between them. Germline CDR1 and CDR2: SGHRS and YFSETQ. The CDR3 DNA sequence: TGCGCCAGCAGCCTGGGGGTCGGGGTTATGTATGAAAAACTGTTTTTT. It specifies CASSLGVGVMYEKLFF.

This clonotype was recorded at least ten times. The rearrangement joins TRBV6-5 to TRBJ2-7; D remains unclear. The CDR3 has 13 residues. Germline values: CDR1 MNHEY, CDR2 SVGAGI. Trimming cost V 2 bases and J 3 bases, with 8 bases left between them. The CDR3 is CASSYRVHYEQYF. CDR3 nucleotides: TGTGCCAGCAGTTACCGGGTTCACTACGAGCAGTACTTC.